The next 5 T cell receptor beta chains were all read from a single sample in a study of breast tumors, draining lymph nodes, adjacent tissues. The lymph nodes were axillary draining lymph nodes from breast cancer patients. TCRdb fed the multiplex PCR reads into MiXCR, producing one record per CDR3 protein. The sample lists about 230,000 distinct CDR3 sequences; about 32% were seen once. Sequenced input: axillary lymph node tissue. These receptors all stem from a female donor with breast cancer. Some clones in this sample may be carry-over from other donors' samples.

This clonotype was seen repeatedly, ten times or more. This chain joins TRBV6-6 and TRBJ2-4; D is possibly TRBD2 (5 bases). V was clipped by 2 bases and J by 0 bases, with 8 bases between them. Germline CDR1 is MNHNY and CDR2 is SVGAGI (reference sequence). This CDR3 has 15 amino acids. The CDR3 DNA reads TGTGCCAGCAGTTACGAGGGAGTAGCCAAAAACATTCAGTACTTC. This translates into CASSYEGVAKNIQYF.

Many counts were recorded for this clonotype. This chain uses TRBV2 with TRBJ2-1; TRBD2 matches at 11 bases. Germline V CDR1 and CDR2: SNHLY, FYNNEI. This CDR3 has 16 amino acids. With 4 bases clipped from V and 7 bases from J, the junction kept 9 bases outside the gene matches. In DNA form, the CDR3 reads TGTGCCAGCAGTGGGGGTAGCGGGAGGGGTGGGAATGAGCAGTTCTTC. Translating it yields CASSGGSGRGGNEQFF.

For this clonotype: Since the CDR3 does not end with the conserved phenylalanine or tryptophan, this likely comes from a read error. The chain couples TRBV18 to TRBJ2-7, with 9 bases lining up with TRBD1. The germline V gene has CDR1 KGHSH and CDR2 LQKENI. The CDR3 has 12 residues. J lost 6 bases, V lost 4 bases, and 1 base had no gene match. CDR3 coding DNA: TGTGCCAGCTCACTGGGACAGGGCGAGCAGTACTAC. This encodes CASSLGQGEQYY.

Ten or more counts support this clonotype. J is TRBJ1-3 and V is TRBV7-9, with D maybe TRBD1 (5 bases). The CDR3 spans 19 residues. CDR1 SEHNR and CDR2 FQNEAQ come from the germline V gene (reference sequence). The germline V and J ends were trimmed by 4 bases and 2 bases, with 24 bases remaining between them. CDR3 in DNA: TGTGCCAGCAGCTCAACCCAGGGTTTTAATACGCCAGCTGGAAACACCATATATTTT. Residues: CASSSTQGFNTPAGNTIYF.

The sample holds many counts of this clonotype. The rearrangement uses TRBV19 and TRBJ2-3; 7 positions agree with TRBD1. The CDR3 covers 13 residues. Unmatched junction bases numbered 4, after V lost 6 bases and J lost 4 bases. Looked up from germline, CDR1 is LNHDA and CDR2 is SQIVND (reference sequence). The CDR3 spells CASRNRGPDTQYF. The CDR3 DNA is TGTGCCAGTAGAAACAGGGGTCCAGATACGCAGTATTTT. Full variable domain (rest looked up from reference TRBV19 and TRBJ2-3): DGGITQSPKYLFRKEGQNVTLSCEQNLNHDAMYWYRQDPGQGLRLIYYSQIVNDFQKGDIAEGYSVSREKKESFPLTVTSAQKNPTAFYLCASRNRGPDTQYFGPGTRLTVL.